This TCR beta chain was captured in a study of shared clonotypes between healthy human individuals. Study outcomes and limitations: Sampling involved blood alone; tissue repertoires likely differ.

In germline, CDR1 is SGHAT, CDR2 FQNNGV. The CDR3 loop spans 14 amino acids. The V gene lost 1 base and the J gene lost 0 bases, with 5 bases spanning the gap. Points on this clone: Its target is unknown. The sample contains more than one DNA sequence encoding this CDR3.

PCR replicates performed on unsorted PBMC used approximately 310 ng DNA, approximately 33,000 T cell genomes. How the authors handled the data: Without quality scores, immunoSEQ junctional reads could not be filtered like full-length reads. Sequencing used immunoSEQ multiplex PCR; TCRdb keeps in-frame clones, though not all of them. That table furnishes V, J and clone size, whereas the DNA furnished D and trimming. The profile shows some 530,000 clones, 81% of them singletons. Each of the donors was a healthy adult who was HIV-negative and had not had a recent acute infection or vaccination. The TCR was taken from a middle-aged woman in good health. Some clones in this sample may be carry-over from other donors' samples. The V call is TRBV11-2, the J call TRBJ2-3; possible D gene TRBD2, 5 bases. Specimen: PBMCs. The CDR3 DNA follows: TGTGCCAGCAGCTTAGGCGGGAGCACAGATACGCAGTATTTT. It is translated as CASSLGGSTDTQYF. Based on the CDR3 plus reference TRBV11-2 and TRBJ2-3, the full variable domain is EAGVAQSPRYKIIEKRQSVAFWCNPISGHATLYWYQQILGQGPKLLIQFQNNGVVDDSQLPKDRFSAERLKGVDSTLKIQPAKLEDSAVYLCASSLGGSTDTQYFGPGTRLTVL.